This TCR beta chain is drawn from a study of T-cell memory formation after mild COVID-19. Study context: Clusters were largely donor specific. Overall study findings and caveats: A balance of CD4 and CD8 characterized clones contracting day 15 to 85, whereas later expanders leaned CD4+. Pre-infection memory held some responding clones, suggesting pre-existing cross-reactive T cells responded. CD4+ contracting clones were mainly CM and EM; CD8+ ones, EMRA.

Trimming took off 3 bases at V and 0 bases at J, with 10 bases between the two ends. The germline gives CDR1 SGHRS, CDR2 YFSETQ. There are 15 residues in the CDR3. This clonotype was observed a handful of times. The antigen remains unidentified. MiXCR, applied by TCRdb to the 5' RACE reads, yields one record per CDR3 protein. This table holds around 200,000 distinct CDR3 sequences, around a sixth found once. The J gene is TRBJ1-3, the V gene TRBV5-1; D gene unclear. The sample was PBMCs or a T cell subset sorted from them (not recorded which). The clonotype was recovered from a man younger than 35 who had mild COVID-19 (a few samples of this study predate the infection). Cell type and time point are not known. DNA for the CDR3: TGCGCCAGCAGCTACGGCCAGAGCTCTGGAAACACCATATATTTT. It is translated as CASSYGQSSGNTIYF.